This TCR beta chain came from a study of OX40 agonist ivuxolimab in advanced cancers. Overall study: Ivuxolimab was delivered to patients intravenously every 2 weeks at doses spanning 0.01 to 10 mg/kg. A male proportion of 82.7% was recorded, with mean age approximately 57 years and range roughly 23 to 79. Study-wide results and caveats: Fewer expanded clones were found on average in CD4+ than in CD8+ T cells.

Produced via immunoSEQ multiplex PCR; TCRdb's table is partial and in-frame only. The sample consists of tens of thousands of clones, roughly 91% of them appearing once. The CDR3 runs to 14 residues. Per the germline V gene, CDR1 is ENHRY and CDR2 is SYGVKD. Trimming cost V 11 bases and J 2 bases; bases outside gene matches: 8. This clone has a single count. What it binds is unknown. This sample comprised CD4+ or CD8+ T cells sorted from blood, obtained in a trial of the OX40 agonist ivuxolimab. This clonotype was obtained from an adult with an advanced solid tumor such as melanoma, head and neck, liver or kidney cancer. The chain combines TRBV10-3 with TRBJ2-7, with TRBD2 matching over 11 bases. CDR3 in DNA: TGTGCCGCGGGACTAGCGGAGACAGCCTACGAGCAGTACTTC. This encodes CAAGLAETAYEQYF.